This is a list of T cell receptor beta chains from one sample in a study of human thymus T cells. Only in-frame clones appear in the TCRdb table, and some are missing; sequencing was by immunoSEQ multiplex PCR. The sample consists of under 70,000 clones, about 93% of them appearing once. Source material: blood. These receptor sequences come from a boy in the first two years of life with a congenital heart defect but otherwise immunologically healthy. The CDR3 runs from the conserved cysteine through the conserved F or W. D genes are given only for firm matches. The listing skips clone size in some rows; elsewhere it reads once, few, many or a size class.

V gene: TRBV18; J gene: TRBJ1-3; D gene: TRBD1; CDR3 length: 16; clone size: NA; CDR3 protein: CASSPGQGHLGNTIYF; CDR3 DNA: TGTGCCAGCTCGCCGGGACAGGGGCACTTAGGAAACACCATATATTTT
V gene: TRBV29-1; J gene: TRBJ1-1; D gene: TRBD1; CDR3 length: 14; clone size: NA; CDR3 protein: CSVEGQGKNTEAFF; CDR3 DNA: TGCAGCGTTGAAGGACAGGGAAAGAACACTGAAGCTTTCTTT
V gene: TRBV6-1; J gene: TRBJ2-3; D gene: TRBD1; CDR3 length: 14; clone size: NA; CDR3 protein: CASSRGLETDTQYF; CDR3 DNA: TGTGCCAGCAGTAGGGGGCTTGAAACAGATACGCAGTATTTT
V gene: TRBV4-2; J gene: TRBJ2-1; D gene: TRBD2; CDR3 length: 20; clone size: NA; CDR3 protein: CASSPHGLAGGPQSYNEQFF; CDR3 DNA: TGTGCCAGCAGCCCTCACGGACTAGCGGGAGGGCCTCAATCCTACAATGAGCAGTTCTTC
V gene: TRBV5-6; J gene: TRBJ2-3; D gene: NA; CDR3 length: 16; clone size: NA; CDR3 protein: CASSFPAATSSDTQYF; CDR3 DNA: TGTGCCAGCAGCTTCCCCGCGGCCACTAGCTCAGATACGCAGTATTTT
V gene: TRBV19; J gene: TRBJ2-5; D gene: NA; CDR3 length: 15; clone size: NA; CDR3 protein: CASSIVGTSQETQYF; CDR3 DNA: TGTGCCAGTAGTATAGTAGGGACAAGTCAAGAGACCCAGTACTTC
V gene: TRBV5-1; J gene: TRBJ2-5; D gene: NA; CDR3 length: 18; clone size: NA; CDR3 protein: CASSPAVRAGLYQETQYF; CDR3 DNA: TGCGCCAGCAGCCCCGCAGTGAGAGCGGGCTTGTACCAAGAGACCCAGTACTTC
V gene: TRBV10-3; J gene: TRBJ2-1; D gene: NA; CDR3 length: 13; clone size: NA; CDR3 protein: CAISESYYNEQFF; CDR3 DNA: TGTGCCATCAGTGAGTCGTACTACAATGAGCAGTTCTTC
V gene: TRBV5-1; J gene: TRBJ1-3; D gene: NA; CDR3 length: 17; clone size: NA; CDR3 protein: CASSLEGPGVAGNTIYF; CDR3 DNA: TGCGCCAGCAGCTTGGAGGGTCCGGGGGTAGCTGGAAACACCATATATTTT
V gene: TRBV18; J gene: TRBJ1-5; D gene: NA; CDR3 length: 13; clone size: few; CDR3 protein: CASSPTGYQPQHF; CDR3 DNA: TGTGCCAGCTCACCAACCGGATATCAGCCCCAGCATTTT
V gene: TRBV7-6; J gene: TRBJ2-2; D gene: NA; CDR3 length: 16; clone size: NA; CDR3 protein: CASSLGYKGVTGELFF; CDR3 DNA: TGTGCCAGCAGCTTAGGGTATAAGGGGGTCACCGGGGAGCTGTTTTTT
V gene: TRBV28; J gene: TRBJ2-7; D gene: TRBD2; CDR3 length: 16; clone size: NA; CDR3 protein: CASSLWLAGDRYEQYF; CDR3 DNA: TGTGCCAGCAGTTTATGGCTAGCGGGAGACAGATACGAGCAGTACTTC
V gene: TRBV13; J gene: TRBJ2-7; D gene: NA; CDR3 length: 17; clone size: NA; CDR3 protein: CASSLGLKGREDGEQYF; CDR3 DNA: TGTGCCAGCAGCTTAGGCCTAAAGGGGCGGGAAGACGGCGAGCAGTACTTC
V gene: TRBV5-6; J gene: TRBJ1-4; D gene: TRBD1; CDR3 length: 15; clone size: NA; CDR3 protein: CASSQPGQGKEKLFF; CDR3 DNA: TGTGCCAGCAGCCAGCCGGGACAGGGTAAAGAAAAACTGTTTTTT
V gene: TRBV5-6; J gene: TRBJ2-1; D gene: TRBD2; CDR3 length: 14; clone size: NA; CDR3 protein: CASSPLGGANEQFF; CDR3 DNA: TGTGCCAGCAGCCCACTCGGGGGGGCGAATGAGCAGTTCTTC
V gene: TRBV4-2; J gene: TRBJ1-5; D gene: TRBD1; CDR3 length: 22; clone size: NA; CDR3 protein: CASSLLTCTGPVTGEGNQPQHF; CDR3 DNA: TGTGCCAGCAGCCTCCTCACTTGCACCGGGCCAGTTACAGGGGAAGGCAATCAGCCCCAGCATTTT
V gene: TRBV27; J gene: TRBJ2-5; D gene: NA; CDR3 length: 12; clone size: NA; CDR3 protein: CASFRGLDTQYF; CDR3 DNA: TGTGCCAGCTTCAGGGGATTAGATACCCAGTACTTC